This passage covers 9 T cell receptor beta chains from one sample sequenced in a study of cytomegalovirus exposure and HLA in healthy donors. 13 Jbeta primers and 60 Vbeta primers were used for the PCR. Libraries were prepared by immunoSEQ multiplex PCR; TCRdb keeps only in-frame clonotypes and omits some of them. Of 100,000 to 150,000 clones detected, 70% to 90% appear once; the ten largest clones hold approximately 5.6%. The sequencing sample was made of PBMCs. The receptors here all came from a woman in her thirties or forties in good health and CMV-seropositive.

The chain links TRBV9 to TRBJ2-2; 9 bases fit TRBD2. V lost 4 bases and J lost 6; bases outside the gene matches: 10. The germline CDR1 and CDR2 sequences are SGDLS and YYNGEE. The length of the CDR3 is 16 residues. The CDR3 nucleotides read TGTGCCAGCAGCCCCCGTGTAGCGGGAGACTCCGGGGAGCTGTTTTTT. Protein: CASSPRVAGDSGELFF.

In the case of this clone: The junction differs from germline at one of its ends, possibly a read error. The V call is TRBV5-1, the J call TRBJ1-2; D might be TRBD1 (5 bases). The CDR3 runs to 15 residues. Germline CDR1 reads SGHRS; CDR2 reads YFSETQ. The CDR3 sequence is CASSLGTYRNYGYPF. DNA of the CDR3: TGCGCCAGCAGCTTGGGGACATACAGAAACTATGGCTACCCCTTC.

The chain combines TRBV9 with TRBJ1-1; 9 positions match TRBD1. The CDR3 consists of 18 residues. Germline V gives CDR1 SGDLS, CDR2 YYNGEE. The V gene end was trimmed by 4 bases and the J gene end by 4 bases; junction bases not matched to a gene: 17. CDR3 region: CASSPFPPGQGLGTEAFF. CDR3 in DNA: TGTGCCAGCAGCCCCTTCCCCCCGGGACAGGGTTTAGGCACTGAAGCTTTCTTT.

The gene calls are TRBV6-5 and TRBJ1-2, with 7 positions matching TRBD1. This CDR3 has 13 residues. The V segment lost 5 bases and the J segment 3 bases; nucleotides outside the gene matches: 3. Germline CDR1 and CDR2: MNHEY and SVGAGI. CDR3 nucleotides: TGTGCCAGCAGTGACAGGGACTACTATGGCTACACCTTC. Residues: CASSDRDYYGYTF.

V usage is TRBV7-9 and J usage is TRBJ2-7, with 7 bases that match TRBD2. Germline V gene sequence: CDR1 SEHNR, CDR2 FQNEAQ (reference sequence). J gave up 6 bases and V 4 bases, and 6 bases lay outside the gene matches. The CDR3 length is 13 residues. The chain's CDR3 is CASSSGTISEQYF. CDR3 in DNA: TGTGCCAGCAGCTCCGGGACTATCAGCGAGCAGTACTTC.

The chain carries TRBV14 and TRBJ2-1; perhaps TRBD1 as D (6 bases). Trimming pared 0 bases from V and 8 bases from J, leaving 11 bases between. Germline V gives CDR1 SGHDN, CDR2 FVKESK. The CDR3 has 14 amino acids. In DNA, the CDR3 is TGTGCCAGCAGCCAAGATTCAGGGGTCCATGAGCAGTTCTTC. Its protein product is CASSQDSGVHEQFF.

This clone has a handful of counts. CDR3 in DNA: TGTGCCAGCAGTGGCCGGGACAGCGGCACTGAAGCTTTCTTT. This codes for CASSGRDSGTEAFF. V is TRBV6-1 and J is TRBJ1-1; 7 bases match TRBD1. V lost 4 bases, J lost 4 bases, and 6 bases stayed unmatched. Germline loops: CDR1 MNHNS, CDR2 SASEGT. CDR3 size: 14 residues.

This clone was recorded only once. No DNA is shown, since the ends of the CDR3 on it are uncertain; the CDR3 is the one TCRdb lists. The rearrangement uses TRBV27 and TRBJ1-2; the table's D call, TRBD1, has no DNA check behind it. Including both end residues, the CDR3 is 15 amino acids long. Germline V gene sequence: CDR1 MNHEY, CDR2 SMNVEV (reference sequence). CDR3 loop: CASSLWAGGNYGHTF.

The gene calls are TRBV5-4 and TRBJ1-2, with D possibly being TRBD1 (5 bases). The CDR3 contains 16 residues. The V and J ends lost 2 bases and 1 base respectively, with 15 bases between them. CDR1 is SGHNT, CDR2 YYREEE, per germline (reference sequence). CDR3 region: CASSFLGGADNYGYTF. CDR3 in DNA: TGTGCCAGCAGCTTTCTCGGTGGGGCGGATAACTATGGCTACACCTTC. Based on the CDR3 plus reference TRBV5-4 and TRBJ1-2, the full variable domain is ETGVTQSPTHLIKTRGQQVTLRCSSQSGHNTVSWYQQALGQGPQFIFQYYREEENGRGNFPPRFSGLQFPNYSSELNVNALELDDSALYLCASSFLGGADNYGYTFGSGTRLTVV.